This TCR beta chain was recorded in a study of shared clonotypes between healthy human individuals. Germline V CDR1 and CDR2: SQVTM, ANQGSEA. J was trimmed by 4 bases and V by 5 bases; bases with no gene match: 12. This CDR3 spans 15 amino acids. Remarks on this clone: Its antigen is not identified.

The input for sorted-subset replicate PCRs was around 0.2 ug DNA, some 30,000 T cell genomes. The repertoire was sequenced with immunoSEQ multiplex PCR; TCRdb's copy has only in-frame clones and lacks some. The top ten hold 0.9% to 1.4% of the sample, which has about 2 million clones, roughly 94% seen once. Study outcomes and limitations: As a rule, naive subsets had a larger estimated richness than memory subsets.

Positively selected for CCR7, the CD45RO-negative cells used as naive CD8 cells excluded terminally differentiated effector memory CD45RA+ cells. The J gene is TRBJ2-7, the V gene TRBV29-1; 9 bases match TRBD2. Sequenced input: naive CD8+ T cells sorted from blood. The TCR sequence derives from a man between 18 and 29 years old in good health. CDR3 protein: CSVRTTSGYVYEQYF. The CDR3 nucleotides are TGCAGCGTTCGTACGACTAGCGGATACGTTTACGAGCAGTACTTC.